Below, 28 T cell receptor beta chains from the same sample are listed, as sequenced in a study of blood T cell repertoires in COVID-19. TCRdb's table, derived via immunoSEQ multiplex PCR, lists solely in-frame clones and lacks some. The sample holds some 200,000 clones, about four fifths seen once. The material sequenced was PBMCs or T cells enriched from blood (not recorded which). These receptors all come from a woman aged 45-59 years who had been exposed to COVID-19.

The chain links TRBV7-2 to TRBJ2-3, with 7 bases identical to TRBD2. With V trimmed by 0 bases and J by 4 bases, 10 bases remained unmatched. Germline V gene lookup returns CDR1 SGHTA and CDR2 FQGNSA. This CDR3 has 17 residues. DNA of the CDR3: TGTGCCAGCAGCTTAGCGTCATTCGGGGGAGGGTCAGATACGCAGTATTTT. Its translation: CASSLASFGGGSDTQYF.

Only one count was recorded for this clone. Sequence at one end of the junction differs from germline and may be a read error. J is TRBJ1-5 and V is TRBV24-1, with D tentatively TRBD1 (5 bases). This CDR3 has 12 residues. From germline, CDR1 is KGHDR and CDR2 SFDVKD. CDR3 coding DNA: TGTGCCACCAGTGACCCAGGGCGACGAGTGTATTTT. Its protein product is CATSDPGRRVYF.

The CDR3 nucleotides read TGTGCCAGCAGCCCAGAGGCGGGTAAAACCAATCAGCCCCAGCATTTT. It specifies CASSPEAGKTNQPQHF. This chain links TRBV7-7 with TRBJ1-5; the D is unclear. Germline loops: CDR1 SSHAT, CDR2 FNYEAQ (reference sequence). The CDR3 loop spans 16 amino acids. Between the trimmed V and J ends, which lost 5 bases and 3 bases, there was a span of 17 bases.

This clone was detected once. The J gene is TRBJ2-3, the V gene TRBV6-6, with TRBD1 identical over 8 bases. This CDR3 comprises 15 residues. J lost 0 bases, V lost 6 bases, and 5 bases had no gene match. Germline V lookup: CDR1 MNHNY, CDR2 SVGAGI (reference sequence). Here the CDR3 DNA reads TGTGCCAGCAGCATCGACAGGGGAAGCACAGATACGCAGTATTTT. This gives the protein CASSIDRGSTDTQYF.

CDR3 in amino acids: CASSSSSYNEQFF. CDR3 nucleotide sequence: TGTGCCAGCAGCAGTAGCTCCTACAATGAGCAGTTCTTC. The rearrangement uses TRBV9 and TRBJ2-1; the D is unclear. V was cut by 4 bases and J by 0 bases, with 5 bases left in between. The germline gives CDR1 SGDLS, CDR2 YYNGEE. This CDR3 is 13 amino acids long.

This chain uses TRBV11-2 with TRBJ2-2; D perhaps matches TRBD1 (5 bases). This CDR3 spans 13 amino acids. Germline V gene sequence: CDR1 SGHAT, CDR2 FQNNGV. The ends were cut back, 2 bases at V and 5 bases at J, with 6 bases in the middle. The CDR3 protein is CASSLQGTGELFF. CDR3 nucleotides: TGTGCCAGCAGCTTACAGGGAACCGGGGAGCTGTTTTTT.

This clone was seen a few times. This chain uses TRBV30 with TRBJ1-6; 9 nucleotides agree with TRBD1. This CDR3 is built from 14 residues. J lost 10 bases, V lost 3 bases, and 7 bases had no gene match. Germline loops: CDR1 GTSNPN, CDR2 SVGIG (reference sequence). The CDR3 DNA is TGTGCCTGGAGGCCTACAGGGGGCAGGTCACCCCTCCACTTT. Residues: CAWRPTGGRSPLHF.

The chain links TRBV5-1 to TRBJ1-3; possible D gene TRBD1, 6 bases. V gave up 0 bases and J gave up 4 bases, with 17 bases separating them. Germline assignment: CDR1 SGHRS and CDR2 YFSETQ. The length of the CDR3 is 17 residues. The CDR3 DNA sequence: TGCGCCAGCAGCTTGGAGGGTGCAGGGGTAGACGGAAACACCATATATTTT. It is translated as CASSLEGAGVDGNTIYF.

The V call is TRBV9, the J call TRBJ2-1; 11 bases match TRBD2. The junction had 4 bases not matched to a gene; V was cut back by 0 bases and J by 8 bases. Germline loops: CDR1 SGDLS, CDR2 YYNGEE. The CDR3 has 15 amino acids. CDR3 sequence reads: CASSVVSGGADEQFF. For the CDR3, the DNA is TGTGCCAGCAGCGTAGTTAGCGGGGGGGCTGATGAGCAGTTCTTC.

The chain combines TRBV6-5 with TRBJ2-5; perhaps TRBD1 as D (5 bases). The germline V gene encodes CDR1 MNHEY and CDR2 SVGAGI. Trimming removed 8 bases at V and 0 bases at J, with 10 bases between. The CDR3 runs to 13 residues. The chain's CDR3 is CASGSRDQETQYF. CDR3 bases: TGTGCCAGCGGTTCCAGGGACCAAGAGACCCAGTACTTC.

This clone showed up just once. The V and J genes are TRBV15 and TRBJ2-7; 7 bases match TRBD2. This CDR3 comprises 14 residues. Per the germline V gene, CDR1 is LNHNV and CDR2 is YYDKDF (reference sequence). V shed 3 bases, J shed 2 bases, and the junction held 4 bases outside the gene matches. CDR3 residues: CATSRLAAPYEQYF. The CDR3 region has the DNA TGTGCCACCAGCAGGCTAGCGGCCCCCTACGAGCAGTACTTC.

The V and J genes are TRBV3-1 (or the pseudogene TRBV3-2) and TRBJ1-4; a weak D match, TRBD1 (5 bases). Trimming removed 6 bases at V and 8 bases at J, with 13 bases between. CDR3 size: 13 residues. Germline CDR1 is LGHDT and CDR2 is YNNKEL (reference sequence). CDR3 sequence reads: CASRQLGGEKLFF. In DNA form, the CDR3 reads TGTGCCAGCAGGCAGTTGGGGGGGGAAAAACTGTTTTTT.

The gene calls are TRBV14 and TRBJ2-5; TRBD2 matches at 14 bases. With 3 bases clipped from V and 5 bases from J, the junction kept 14 bases outside the gene matches. The CDR3 consists of 19 residues. Germline values: CDR1 SGHDN, CDR2 FVKESK. The CDR3 bases are TGTGCCAGCAGCCAGTGGAAGACTAGCGGGGGGGCCGAGGCGGAGACCCAGTACTTC. This gives the protein CASSQWKTSGGAEAETQYF.

V usage is TRBV18 and J usage is TRBJ1-3, with D perhaps matching TRBD1 (5 bases). Trimming left V 2 bases short and J 1 base short, with 12 bases between. The germline CDR1 and CDR2 sequences are KGHSH and LQKENI. The CDR3 runs 16 residues. The CDR3 here is CASSPTQGLSGNTIYF. The CDR3, as DNA: TGTGCCAGCTCACCAACGCAGGGACTTTCTGGAAACACCATATATTTT.

V usage is TRBV6-5 and J usage is TRBJ1-2; TRBD1 aligns across 11 bases. There are 14 residues in the CDR3. Trimming took 6 bases from V and 3 from J; bases not matched to a gene: 3. In germline, CDR1 is MNHEY, CDR2 SVGAGI. CDR3 DNA sequence: TGTGCCAGCAGCCGGGACAGGGGGGACTATGGCTACACCTTC. As protein: CASSRDRGDYGYTF.

The V gene is TRBV7-6, the J gene TRBJ2-1; D possibly corresponds to TRBD2 (7 bases). Trimming removed 1 base at V and 0 bases at J, with 10 bases between. The length of the CDR3 is 16 residues. Germline CDR1 SGHVS, CDR2 FNYEAQ. CDR3 sequence reads: CASSLVGGASYNEQFF. In DNA form, the CDR3 reads TGTGCCAGCAGCTTAGTGGGGGGGGCCTCCTACAATGAGCAGTTCTTC. The variable domain in full, completed from reference TRBV7-6 and TRBJ2-1, reads GAGVSQSPRYKVTKRGQDVALRCDPISGHVSLYWYRQALGQGPEFLTYFNYEAQQDKSGLPNDRFSAERPEGSISTLTIQRTEQRDSAMYRCASSLVGGASYNEQFFGPGTRLTVL.

The CDR3: CASSILWARDFSDNEKLFF. In nucleotides, the CDR3 is TGTGCCAGTAGTATATTGTGGGCCCGAGATTTTTCCGATAATGAAAAACTGTTTTTT. This chain links TRBV19 with TRBJ1-4; D remains unclear. V was pared by 2 bases and J by 4 bases, with 23 bases between. Germline V CDR1 and CDR2: LNHDA, SQIVND (reference sequence). The CDR3 length is 19 residues.

This clone was recorded once. Within the sample, other DNA sequences also encode this same CDR3. The chain couples TRBV5-1 to TRBJ1-1, with D unclear. The CDR3 spans 13 residues. Trimming left V 1 base short and J 1 base short, with 5 bases between. CDR1 and CDR2 from the germline V gene are SGHRS and YFSETQ. The CDR3 coding sequence is TGCGCCAGCAGCTTGACAGCGAACACTGAAGCTTTCTTT. Its translation: CASSLTANTEAFF.

V gene TRBV6-5 combines with J gene TRBJ1-2, with 8 bases identical to TRBD1. There are 13 residues in the CDR3. Per germline, CDR1 MNHEY and CDR2 SVGAGI. Losses at the gene ends were 11 bases for V and 4 bases for J; bases not matched to a gene: 9. The CDR3 region has the DNA TGTGCCGTCGGGCAGGGGGCTAGCTATGGCTACACCTTC. Encoded protein: CAVGQGASYGYTF.

V usage is TRBV19 and J usage is TRBJ1-1; TRBD1 matches 8 bases. In germline, CDR1 is LNHDA, CDR2 SQIVND (reference sequence). The ends lost 6 bases at V and 5 bases at J; junction bases unmatched: 8. CDR3 size: 14 residues. The CDR3 region is CASSMDRDRTEAFF. The DNA of the CDR3 is TGTGCCAGTAGCATGGACAGGGATCGTACTGAAGCTTTCTTT.

The chain joins TRBV9 to TRBJ2-1; 9 bases line up with TRBD1. V dropped 2 bases and J dropped 8; count of bases not matched to a gene: 8. The CDR3 totals 15 residues. Germline V CDR1 and CDR2: SGDLS, YYNGEE. CDR3 loop: CASSVRQGGMDEQFF. CDR3 coding DNA: TGTGCCAGCAGCGTCCGACAGGGGGGGATGGATGAGCAGTTCTTC.

There are many counts of this clone. The chain has TRBV2 and TRBJ2-2; no clear D. V was trimmed by 8 bases and J by 3 bases, leaving 7 bases between them. CDR1 is SNHLY, CDR2 FYNNEI, per germline. The CDR3 loop spans 12 amino acids. In DNA form, the CDR3 reads TGTGCCAGCGCGATAGACACCGGGGAGCTGTTTTTT. As protein: CASAIDTGELFF.

In this sample, this clone turned up a few times. This rearrangement joins TRBV20-1 to TRBJ2-1; 9 nucleotides match TRBD2. The CDR3 is 15 residues long. Losses at the gene ends were 3 bases for V and 3 bases for J; bases not matched to a gene: 6. Germline V gives CDR1 DFQATT, CDR2 SNEGSKA (reference sequence). In DNA form, the CDR3 reads TGCAGTGCTAGTTTGGGACTAGCAAACTACAATGAGCAGTTCTTC. Encoded protein: CSASLGLANYNEQFF.

This clone occurred a few times. The V and J genes are TRBV6-5 and TRBJ2-7, with D possibly matching TRBD2 (6 bases). This CDR3 has 11 residues. Trimming removed 3 bases from V and 11 bases from J, with 11 bases in between. In germline, CDR1 is MNHEY, CDR2 SVGAGI. Here the CDR3 reads CASSYAGGEYF. In DNA, the CDR3 is TGTGCCAGCAGTTATGCCGGGGGAGAGTACTTC.

V and J are TRBV12-3 or TRBV12-4 and TRBJ1-1; unclear D gene. The CDR3 sequence is 12 residues long. V gave up 3 bases and J gave up 5 bases, with 7 bases separating them. This CDR3 is CASSFRRTEAFF. CDR3 in DNA: TGTGCCAGCAGTTTCCGCAGGACTGAAGCTTTCTTT.

The sample holds many counts of this clone. The CDR3 region is CASSRRLAGERETQYF. In nucleotides, the CDR3 is TGTGCCAGCAGCCGGAGACTAGCGGGTGAGAGAGAGACCCAGTACTTC. The V call is TRBV3-1 (or the pseudogene TRBV3-2), the J call TRBJ2-5; 10 bases fit TRBD2. Germline V gives CDR1 LGHDT, CDR2 YNNKEL (reference sequence). V shed 4 bases and J 4 bases; nucleotides not matched to a gene: 9. This CDR3 has 16 amino acids.

The CDR3 is CASSYEHLANYGYTF. For the CDR3, the DNA is TGTGCCAGCAGTTACGAACATCTAGCTAACTATGGCTACACCTTC. This rearrangement joins TRBV6-2 or TRBV6-3 to TRBJ1-2; D gene ambiguous. Germline V gene lookup returns CDR1 MNHEY and CDR2 SVGEGT. CDR3 length: 15 amino acids. Trimming stripped 2 bases from V and 0 bases from J, with 10 bases between.

The chain couples TRBV30 to TRBJ2-1; D is possibly TRBD1 (5 bases). There are 14 residues in the CDR3. V dropped 6 bases and J dropped 3 bases, with 15 bases sitting between them. Germline V gene lookup returns CDR1 GTSNPN and CDR2 SVGIG (reference sequence). The CDR3 nucleotides are TGTGCCTGCTCCTCTATAGGGGTCTACAATGAGCAGTTCTTC. Translated: CACSSIGVYNEQFF.